A selection of T cell receptor beta chains follows, all from one sample in a study of blood T cell repertoires in COVID-19. TCRdb's table, derived via immunoSEQ multiplex PCR, lists solely in-frame clones and lacks some. This sample has about 220,000 clones, with 75% to 90% found just once. The sequencing input was peripheral blood. The origin of the receptors is a human donor in a cohort sampled during active COVID-19. CDR3s include the opening cysteine and the closing phenylalanine or tryptophan. D genes are given only for firm matches. A row's size may be missing; if present it is once, few, many or a size class.

cdr3_aa: CASSVGLAGGQETQYF
cdr3_nt: TGTGCCAGCAGCGTCGGACTAGCGGGAGGGCAAGAGACCCAGTACTTC
v_call: TRBV7-2
j_call: TRBJ2-5
d_call: TRBD2
clone_size: .

cdr3_aa: CASSPGQGRETQYF
cdr3_nt: TGTGCCAGCAGCCCCGGACAGGGTCGAGAGACCCAGTACTTC
v_call: TRBV6-5
j_call: TRBJ2-5
d_call: TRBD1
clone_size: .

cdr3_aa: CASSEMAPQTQHF
cdr3_nt: TGTGCCAGCAGTGAAATGGCCCCTCAGACCCAGCATTTT
v_call: TRBV2
j_call: TRBJ1-5
d_call: .
clone_size: .

cdr3_aa: CASSLVGTGNTEAFF
cdr3_nt: TGTGCCAGCAGCTTAGTCGGGACAGGGAACACTGAAGCTTTCTTT
v_call: TRBV7-9
j_call: TRBJ1-1
d_call: TRBD1
clone_size: .

cdr3_aa: CASSRGYSNQPQHF
cdr3_nt: TGTGCCAGCAGTAGGGGCTATAGCAATCAGCCCCAGCATTTT
v_call: TRBV27
j_call: TRBJ1-5
d_call: .
clone_size: .

cdr3_aa: CASSQHRGRYQPQHF
cdr3_nt: TGCGCCAGCAGCCAACATAGGGGGCGGTATCAGCCCCAGCATTTT
v_call: TRBV4-1
j_call: TRBJ1-5
d_call: TRBD1
clone_size: .

cdr3_aa: CASSPGEGQPQHF
cdr3_nt: TGTGCCAGCTCACCGGGAGAGGGCCAGCCCCAGCATTTT
v_call: TRBV18
j_call: TRBJ1-5
d_call: .
clone_size: .

cdr3_aa: CASSWSGLAGKFKGNTDTQYF
cdr3_nt: TGTGCCAGCAGTTGGTCGGGACTAGCGGGAAAGTTTAAGGGGAACACAGATACGCAGTATTTT
v_call: TRBV27
j_call: TRBJ2-3
d_call: TRBD2
clone_size: .

cdr3_aa: CASSWTSGQETQYF
cdr3_nt: TGTGCCAGCAGTTGGACTAGCGGCCAAGAGACCCAGTACTTC
v_call: TRBV28
j_call: TRBJ2-5
d_call: TRBD2
clone_size: .

cdr3_aa: CASSLTPGLARTGELFF
cdr3_nt: TGTGCCAGCAGCTTAACCCCGGGACTAGCCCGCACCGGGGAGCTGTTTTTT
v_call: TRBV11-3
j_call: TRBJ2-2
d_call: TRBD2
clone_size: .

cdr3_aa: CASSQDISRETQYF
cdr3_nt: TGCGCCAGCAGCCAAGATATTAGCAGAGAGACCCAGTACTTC
v_call: TRBV4-3
j_call: TRBJ2-5
d_call: .
clone_size: many

cdr3_aa: CASARRDRGGYTF
cdr3_nt: TGTGCCAGCGCTCGGCGCGACAGGGGCGGCTACACCTTC
v_call: TRBV13
j_call: TRBJ1-2
d_call: TRBD1
clone_size: once

cdr3_aa: CASSVAPSGAPGDEQYF
cdr3_nt: TGTGCCAGCAGCGTAGCCCCCAGCGGGGCACCGGGGGACGAGCAGTACTTC
v_call: TRBV9
j_call: TRBJ2-7
d_call: TRBD2
clone_size: .

cdr3_aa: CASSLGEMPPYEQYF
cdr3_nt: TGTGCCAGCAGCTTAGGAGAGATGCCCCCCTACGAGCAGTACTTC
v_call: TRBV7-8
j_call: TRBJ2-7
d_call: .
clone_size: .

cdr3_aa: CASRPLTAPNTEAFF
cdr3_nt: TGTGCCAGCAGGCCACTTACAGCCCCGAACACTGAAGCTTTCTTT
v_call: TRBV7-6
j_call: TRBJ1-1
d_call: .
clone_size: .

cdr3_aa: CASSISGANTEAFF
cdr3_nt: TGTGCCAGTAGTATCTCGGGAGCGAACACTGAAGCTTTCTTT
v_call: TRBV19
j_call: TRBJ1-1
d_call: .
clone_size: .

cdr3_aa: CASSPTPVNTEAFF
cdr3_nt: TGTGCCAGCAGTCCCACCCCAGTGAACACTGAAGCTTTCTTT
v_call: TRBV6-5
j_call: TRBJ1-1
d_call: .
clone_size: .

cdr3_aa: CAWSKSEKVAQYF
cdr3_nt: TGTGCCTGGAGCAAGAGCGAGAAGGTGGCCCAGTACTTC
v_call: TRBV30
j_call: TRBJ2-5
d_call: .
clone_size: .

cdr3_aa: CASRDPGYGYTF
cdr3_nt: TGTGCCAGCAGAGATCCAGGATATGGCTACACCTTC
v_call: TRBV6-5
j_call: TRBJ1-2
d_call: .
clone_size: few

cdr3_aa: CASSLRTNQPQHF
cdr3_nt: TGTGCCAGCAGCTTGAGGACAAATCAGCCCCAGCATTTT
v_call: TRBV7-2
j_call: TRBJ1-5
d_call: .
clone_size: .

cdr3_aa: CASRRGTGVNSPLHF
cdr3_nt: TGTGCCAGCAGGAGAGGGACAGGGGTTAATTCACCCCTCCACTTT
v_call: TRBV5-4
j_call: TRBJ1-6
d_call: TRBD1
clone_size: .

cdr3_aa: CASSGPGYGNTIYF
cdr3_nt: TGTGCCAGCAGTGGTCCGGGATATGGAAACACCATATATTTT
v_call: TRBV28
j_call: TRBJ1-3
d_call: .
clone_size: .

cdr3_aa: CASSQDRTGFTGELFF
cdr3_nt: TGTGCCAGCAGCCAGGATCGGACAGGGTTCACCGGGGAGCTGTTTTTT
v_call: TRBV5-8
j_call: TRBJ2-2
d_call: TRBD1
clone_size: .

cdr3_aa: CASSLAGTGNEKLFF
cdr3_nt: TGTGCCAGCAGCTTAGCCGGGACAGGGAATGAAAAACTGTTTTTT
v_call: TRBV7-9
j_call: TRBJ1-4
d_call: TRBD1
clone_size: .

cdr3_aa: CASSLGGGPDTQYF
cdr3_nt: TGTGCCAGCAGTTTAGGCGGGGGGCCAGATACGCAGTATTTT
v_call: TRBV27
j_call: TRBJ2-3
d_call: TRBD2
clone_size: .

cdr3_aa: CASSPGNSPLHF
cdr3_nt: TGTGCCAGCAGCCCGGGAAATTCACCCCTCCACTTT
v_call: TRBV11-2
j_call: TRBJ1-6
d_call: .
clone_size: .

cdr3_aa: CASSIGTSGYEQYF
cdr3_nt: TGTGCCAGTAGTATTGGGACTAGCGGTTACGAGCAGTACTTC
v_call: TRBV19
j_call: TRBJ2-7
d_call: TRBD2
clone_size: .

cdr3_aa: CAWSGAGDSYEQYF
cdr3_nt: TGTGCCTGGAGCGGGGCAGGGGACTCCTACGAGCAGTACTTC
v_call: TRBV30
j_call: TRBJ2-7
d_call: .
clone_size: .

cdr3_aa: CASSLGRPRGYTF
cdr3_nt: TGTGCCAGCAGCTTGGGCAGGCCCCGAGGCTACACCTTC
v_call: TRBV7-9
j_call: TRBJ1-2
d_call: .
clone_size: .

cdr3_aa: CASSQDWTSGSLYNEQFF
cdr3_nt: TGTGCCAGCAGCCAAGATTGGACTAGCGGGAGTCTCTACAATGAGCAGTTCTTC
v_call: TRBV3-1/TRBV3-2
j_call: TRBJ2-1
d_call: TRBD2
clone_size: .

cdr3_aa: CASSAHRDRGGYEQYF
cdr3_nt: TGTGCCAGCAGCGCACACCGGGACAGGGGTGGCTACGAGCAGTACTTC
v_call: TRBV9
j_call: TRBJ2-7
d_call: TRBD1
clone_size: .